Each of the 32 T cell receptor beta chains below was sequenced from the same sample in a study of blood T cells in healthy people across ages. Using a J-beta primer mix together with a sample-barcoded 5' primer, a second PCR was run for roughly 7 to 11 cycles. Each CDR3 protein gets one entry after TCRdb re-called the 5' RACE reads with MiXCR. The profile shows 1.5 million to 2 million distinct CDR3 sequences, 49% of them singletons. The sequencing input was blood. The source is a woman in her 40s in good health.

The chain is built from TRBV20-1 and TRBJ2-3; tentative D call: TRBD2 (6 bases). Trimming cost V 3 bases and J 7 bases, with 17 bases left between them. This CDR3 spans 14 amino acids. The germline CDR1 and CDR2 sequences are DFQATT and SNEGSKA (reference sequence). The CDR3 sequence is CSARKGLSGHTQYF. The CDR3 region has the DNA TGCAGTGCTAGGAAAGGACTATCCGGCCATACGCAGTATTTT.

This chain links TRBV7-2 with TRBJ2-3; D unresolved. V shed 5 bases and J shed 4 bases, with 10 bases lying between them. This CDR3 comprises 13 residues. Germline values: CDR1 SGHTA, CDR2 FQGNSA. DNA for the CDR3: TGTGCCAGCAGCGTAGTGTACGCAGATACGCAGTATTTT. Amino acid sequence: CASSVVYADTQYF.

This sequence joins TRBV15 and TRBJ1-6; weak D call: TRBD1 (5 bases). The germline CDR1 and CDR2 sequences are LNHNV and YYDKDF (reference sequence). There are 16 residues in the CDR3. V lost 4 bases and J 8 bases, leaving 18 bases between the germline ends. This CDR3 reads CATSTSRAGGDSPLHF. The CDR3 DNA follows: TGTGCCACCAGCACATCCAGGGCTGGGGGGGATTCACCCCTCCACTTT.

This clonotype was seen more than once but under ten times. The chain links TRBV28 to TRBJ2-1; D unclear. Looked up from germline, CDR1 is MDHEN and CDR2 is SYDVKM. This CDR3 has 11 amino acids. The V end lost 8 bases, the J end lost 7 bases, and 9 bases lay between the germline ends. The DNA of the CDR3 is TGTGCCAGCGGGCCTGGGAATGAGCAGTTCTTC. Translation gives CASGPGNEQFF.

This clonotype has a handful of counts. The rearrangement uses TRBV28 and TRBJ2-4; 13 bases are shared with TRBD2. Germline V gene data show CDR1 as MDHEN and CDR2 as SYDVKM. The length of the CDR3 is 21 residues. After removal of 6 bases from V and 0 bases from J, the junction contained 17 bases not matched to a gene. CDR3 DNA sequence: TGTGCCAGCAGGCCATTTGGGACTAGCGGGGACCTACATGTAGCCAAAAACATTCAGTACTTC. Residues: CASRPFGTSGDLHVAKNIQYF.

The chain recombines TRBV29-1 with TRBJ2-1; no clear D. The germline V and J ends were trimmed by 5 bases and 0 bases, with 8 bases remaining between them. The germline V gene has CDR1 SQVTM and CDR2 ANQGSEA. This CDR3 region has 13 residues. The CDR3 DNA reads TGCAGCGTTCAAGGTGACTCCTACAATGAGCAGTTCTTC. It yields the protein CSVQGDSYNEQFF.

This clonotype has more than one count but fewer than ten. This sequence joins TRBV27 and TRBJ1-1, with unresolved D. Per germline, CDR1 MNHEY and CDR2 SMNVEV (reference sequence). This CDR3 spans 13 amino acids. With 2 bases removed from V and 7 bases from J, the gap between germline ends came to 11 bases. The CDR3 is CASSLRGQIEAFF. The CDR3 DNA reads as TGTGCCAGCAGTTTAAGAGGGCAGATTGAAGCTTTCTTT.

The V gene is TRBV9, the J gene TRBJ2-1, with 8 bases lining up with TRBD1. The CDR3 has 17 amino acids. V was pared by 2 bases and J by 5 bases, with 12 bases of the junction left unmatched. CDR1 SGDLS and CDR2 YYNGEE come from the germline V gene. The CDR3 here is CASSVGGGQGTHNEQFF. CDR3 nucleotide sequence: TGTGCCAGCAGCGTGGGGGGAGGACAGGGCACCCACAATGAGCAGTTCTTC.

The chain couples TRBV13 to TRBJ2-1, with 11 positions matching TRBD2. Germline CDR1 and CDR2: PRHDT and FYEKMQ (reference sequence). There are 16 residues in the CDR3. The junction had 11 bases not matched to a gene; V was cut back by 3 bases and J by 10 bases. In nucleotides, the CDR3 is TGTGCCAGCAGCTTCTCCGTTAGCGGGGGGGCGGGGGAGCAGTTCTTC. It translates to CASSFSVSGGAGEQFF.

This clonotype was seen once. CDR3 in amino acids: CSAPRRLAAYQETQYF. The CDR3 DNA reads TGCAGTGCTCCTCGAAGACTAGCGGCGTACCAAGAGACCCAGTACTTC. V and J are TRBV20-1 and TRBJ2-5; 9 bases are a match to TRBD2. The CDR3 loop spans 16 amino acids. The V and J ends lost 5 bases and 0 bases, in that order; junction bases with no gene match: 10. The germline CDR1 and CDR2 sequences are DFQATT and SNEGSKA (reference sequence).

The chain employs TRBV6-5 and TRBJ2-1; TRBD2 might be the D (6 bases). The CDR3 is made up of 16 amino acids. Looked up from germline, CDR1 is MNHEY and CDR2 is SVGAGI. V was trimmed by 5 bases and J by 4 bases, leaving 18 bases between them. CDR3 amino acids: CASSLSGSQTYNEQFF. The DNA for the CDR3 is TGTGCCAGCAGTCTTTCCGGGAGCCAGACGTACAATGAGCAGTTCTTC.

The chain couples TRBV4-3 to TRBJ2-1; D call uncertain. The J call may be incorrect, as the DNA end agrees better with TRBJ2-7. The CDR3 has 15 residues. The germline CDR1 and CDR2 sequences are LGHNA and YSLEER. CDR3 nucleotides: TGCGCCAGCAGCCAACTGACGAGCTCCTACAATGAGCAGTACTTC. Translation gives CASSQLTSSYNEQYF.

This clonotype occurred a few times. V gene TRBV4-3 combines with J gene TRBJ2-7, with TRBD1 identical over 8 bases. Germline CDR1 is LGHNA and CDR2 is YSLEER. The length of the CDR3 is 15 residues. Losses at the gene ends were 4 bases for V and 3 bases for J; bases not matched to a gene: 8. For the CDR3, the DNA is TGCGCCAGCAGCCGACAAAGACAGGGGAACTACGAGCAGTACTTC. Protein sequence: CASSRQRQGNYEQYF.

The chain uses TRBV9 and TRBJ2-3; 9 nucleotides align to TRBD1. V lost 3 bases, J lost 1 base, and 6 bases stayed unmatched. The germline V gene has CDR1 SGDLS and CDR2 YYNGEE. The CDR3 has 16 amino acids. DNA of the CDR3: TGTGCCAGCAGCGCTCTCCGGACAGGGGGCACAGATACGCAGTATTTT. Residues: CASSALRTGGTDTQYF. The entire variable domain, with the rest obtained from reference TRBV9 and TRBJ2-3, is as follows: DSGVTQTPKHLITATGQRVTLRCSPRSGDLSVYWYQQSLDQGLQFLIQYYNGEERAKGNILERFSAQQFPDLHSELNLSSLELGDSALYFCASSALRTGGTDTQYFGPGTRLTVL.

As concerns this clonotype: Sequence at one end of the junction differs from germline and may be a read error. The rearrangement links TRBV10-3 to TRBJ1-1, with TRBD1 matching 7 bases. This CDR3 comprises 15 residues. CDR1 is ENHRY, CDR2 SYGVKD, per germline. CDR3 nucleotide sequence: TGTGCCGTCAGTGGGACAGAAACGGGGAACACTGAAGCTTTCTTT. As protein: CAVSGTETGNTEAFF.

The genes are TRBV3-1 and TRBJ2-7; 8 nucleotides agree with TRBD2. V shed 1 base and J 5 bases; nucleotides not matched to a gene: 10. CDR1 is LGHDT, CDR2 YNNKEL, per germline (reference sequence). The CDR3 totals 16 residues. The CDR3, as DNA: TGTGCCAGCAGCCAAGGTCGGGGGGGGCCGAGTCACGAGCAGTACTTC. Translation: CASSQGRGGPSHEQYF.

This clonotype was counted only a few times. The gene calls are TRBV29-1 and TRBJ2-1, with 12 bases lining up with TRBD1. The CDR3 spans 17 residues. The V gene's germline CDR1 is SQVTM and CDR2 ANQGSEA. Trimming at V came to 7 bases and at J to 0 bases, leaving 10 bases not matched to a gene. The DNA of the CDR3 is TGCAGCGGCTCCGGGACAGGGGGCCATCGCTCCTACAATGAGCAGTTCTTC. It encodes CSGSGTGGHRSYNEQFF.

This clonotype was detected a few times. The chain is built from TRBV7-2 and TRBJ2-1; no clear D. The germline V gene has CDR1 SGHTA and CDR2 FQGNSA. Trimming took off 0 bases at V and 0 bases at J, with 9 bases between the two ends. The CDR3 runs to 16 residues. The CDR3 DNA reads TGTGCCAGCAGCTTAGCTTGGGGTAGCTCCTACAATGAGCAGTTCTTC. It translates to CASSLAWGSSYNEQFF.

As concerns this clonotype: A read error may be the cause here, since a much bigger clone is one base away. V gene TRBV5-1 combines with J gene TRBJ2-1; TRBD2 matches at 13 bases. The CDR3 is 16 amino acids. CDR1 is SGHRS and CDR2 is YFSETQ in the germline V gene. As DNA, the CDR3 is TGCGCCTGCAGCCGGATGACTAGCGGGGGGACTAATGAGCAGTTCTTC. Its protein product is CACSRMTSGGTNEQFF.

In this sample, this clonotype turned up a few times. The CDR3 region is CASSLNGFYNEQFF. In DNA, the CDR3 is TGTGCCAGCAGCCTGAACGGTTTCTACAATGAGCAGTTCTTC. V and J are TRBV7-2 and TRBJ2-1, with D hard to call. V lost 5 bases and J lost 3, with 11 bases in between. Germline V gene data show CDR1 as SGHTA and CDR2 as FQGNSA. This CDR3 comprises 14 residues.

CDR3 sequence (DNA): TGCAGTGCTAGCGACAGGGCGAGGGGTGATTCACCCCTCCACTTT. Translation gives CSASDRARGDSPLHF. The V gene is TRBV20-1, the J gene TRBJ1-6, with 7 positions matching TRBD1. The trim removed 3 bases at V and 8 bases at J, leaving 10 bases unmatched. This CDR3 spans 15 amino acids. Germline CDR1 is DFQATT and CDR2 is SNEGSKA (reference sequence).

This clonotype has just a few counts. The gene calls are TRBV6-5 and TRBJ2-6, with no clear D. V lost 7 bases, J lost 1 base, and 11 bases lay in between. Germline values: CDR1 MNHEY, CDR2 SVGAGI. The CDR3 runs 15 residues. CDR3 protein: CASKRVASGANVLTF. The CDR3 region has the DNA TGTGCCAGCAAACGAGTAGCTTCTGGGGCCAACGTCCTGACTTTC.

This rearrangement joins TRBV9 to TRBJ2-1; no definite D call. The ends were cut back, 4 bases at V and 4 bases at J, with 15 bases in the middle. CDR3 size: 15 residues. Germline V gives CDR1 SGDLS, CDR2 YYNGEE. The CDR3 coding sequence is TGTGCCAGCAGCCCCCAAGCCGAGCTGTACAATGAGCAGTTCTTC. This encodes CASSPQAELYNEQFF.

This clonotype was detected only a few times. The chain uses TRBV18 and TRBJ1-2; D call uncertain. Germline V gene lookup returns CDR1 KGHSH and CDR2 LQKENI. V lost 6 bases and J lost 6, with 11 bases in between. The CDR3 length is 12 residues. The chain's CDR3 is CASSFGPDGYTF. CDR3 DNA: TGTGCCAGCTCCTTCGGACCCGATGGCTACACCTTC.

The chain recombines TRBV2 with TRBJ1-1; D unresolved. Germline V gene sequence: CDR1 SNHLY, CDR2 FYNNEI. This CDR3 contains 10 residues. V lost 10 bases and J lost 11, with 14 bases in between. CDR3 DNA sequence: TGTGCCACCGCGGTCCAGACGGCTTTCTTT. Translation: CATAVQTAFF.

V and J are TRBV27 and TRBJ1-2, with TRBD1 matching over 7 bases. CDR3 length: 18 amino acids. Per the germline V gene, CDR1 is MNHEY and CDR2 is SMNVEV (reference sequence). V was clipped by 5 bases and J by 8 bases; unmatched bases: 23. The CDR3 nucleotides read TGTGCCAGCAGTACCACGACCCCGGGGGGGAGGGGGCGATACGGCTACACCTTC. It yields the protein CASSTTTPGGRGRYGYTF.

A few counts support this clonotype. The chain has TRBV6-1 and TRBJ1-2; weak D call: TRBD1 (5 bases). The V gene lost 8 bases and the J gene lost 1 base, with 17 bases spanning the gap. The CDR3 totals 15 residues. Germline V CDR1 and CDR2: MNHNS, SASEGT. The CDR3 spells CASLQGSSLNYGYTF. The CDR3 DNA is TGTGCCAGCCTCCAGGGAAGTTCCCTTAACTATGGCTACACCTTC.

The chain is built from TRBV6-6 and TRBJ1-6, with 10 bases lining up with TRBD1. J was trimmed by 11 bases and V by 6 bases; bases with no gene match: 7. The CDR3 length is 14 residues. CDR1 MNHNY and CDR2 SVGAGI come from the germline V gene (reference sequence). CDR3 DNA: TGTGCCAGCAGCGGGACAGGGGATTTGGCACCCCTCCACTTT. It is translated as CASSGTGDLAPLHF.

The CDR3 loop is CASSLSRRIGTDTQYF. The CDR3 DNA reads TGTGCCAGCAGCCTCAGCCGGCGGATCGGCACAGATACGCAGTATTTT. The chain carries TRBV9 and TRBJ2-3; D not resolved. The V and J ends lost 4 bases and 1 base respectively, with 16 bases between them. This CDR3 comprises 16 residues. Germline loops: CDR1 SGDLS, CDR2 YYNGEE.

This clonotype showed up just a few times. This chain joins TRBV20-1 and TRBJ2-6; D unclear. The ends were cut back, 1 base at V and 0 bases at J, with 10 bases in the middle. Germline CDR1 is DFQATT and CDR2 is SNEGSKA (reference sequence). CDR3 size: 16 residues. The CDR3 DNA sequence: TGCAGTGCTAGAGGCCAGGATTCCTCTGGGGCCAACGTCCTGACTTTC. Its protein product is CSARGQDSSGANVLTF.

This clonotype has just a few counts. This chain joins TRBV7-2 and TRBJ2-1; the match to TRBD2 covers 10 bases. CDR1 is SGHTA, CDR2 FQGNSA, per germline. V shed 5 bases and J 6 bases; nucleotides not matched to a gene: 16. The CDR3 covers 18 residues. The CDR3 region has the DNA TGTGCCAGCAGCCCCTCTTTAGCGGGGGGCTCCTTGTTCAATGAGCAGTTCTTC. Translating gives CASSPSLAGGSLFNEQFF.

The rearrangement links TRBV6-1 to TRBJ1-2; 7 nucleotides align to TRBD1. V shed 4 bases, J shed 4 bases, and the junction held 6 bases outside the gene matches. CDR3 size: 14 residues. Per the germline V gene, CDR1 is MNHNS and CDR2 is SASEGT. CDR3 DNA: TGTGCCAGCAGTGGGGAGGGGGCTAGCTATGGCTACACCTTC. Translating it yields CASSGEGASYGYTF.